Following are 10 T cell receptor beta chains from one sample sequenced in a study of T cells in Graves' hyperthyroidism and ophthalmopathy. The TCR beta CDR3 regions underwent amplification using RNA transcripts as the source. RT-PCR in the first round (using the HTBI primer set) targeted the TCR CDR3. From the multiplex PCR reads, TCRdb called clonotypes with MiXCR, one entry per CDR3 protein. The sample lists hundreds of thousands of distinct CDR3 sequences, about 15% seen once, with 12% to 15% in the top ten. Sequencing used blood. These receptors were obtained from a woman between 18 and 29 years old with Graves' hyperthyroidism.

This clonotype was observed many times. V and J are TRBV7-8 and TRBJ2-7; D unresolved. The CDR3 runs 13 residues. With 2 bases removed from V and 4 bases from J, the gap between germline ends came to 9 bases. The germline CDR1 and CDR2 sequences are SGHVS and FQNEAQ. This CDR3 is CASSLYRAYEQYF. The CDR3 nucleotides are TGTGCCAGCAGCTTATATCGGGCTTACGAGCAGTACTTC.

This clonotype came up a few times. The chain couples TRBV29-1 to TRBJ1-2; no clear D. This CDR3 contains 10 residues. The germline gives CDR1 SQVTM, CDR2 ANQGSEA. With 5 bases removed from V and 2 bases from J, the gap between germline ends came to 3 bases. CDR3 region: CSVPNYGYTF. The CDR3 bases are TGCAGCGTTCCCAACTATGGCTACACCTTC.

CDR3 protein: CASSSLFQGVASGRSYEQYF. CDR3 coding DNA: TGTGCCAGCAGCTCCCTCTTTCAAGGTGTTGCTAGCGGGAGGTCCTACGAGCAGTACTTC. The V gene is TRBV7-9, the J gene TRBJ2-7; TRBD2 aligns across 11 bases. CDR1 and CDR2 from the germline V gene are SEHNR and FQNEAQ (reference sequence). Trimming removed 4 bases from V and 1 base from J; junction bases left unmatched: 18. The CDR3 is made up of 20 amino acids. The full variable domain, in which reference TRBV7-9 and TRBJ2-7 provide the parts outside the CDR3, is DTGVSQNPRHKITKRGQNVTFRCDPISEHNRLYWYRQTLGQGPEFLTYFQNEAQLEKSRLLSDRFSAERPKGSFSTLEIQRTEQGDSAMYLCASSSLFQGVASGRSYEQYFGPGTRLTVT.

This clonotype was counted ten times or more. J is TRBJ2-7 and V is TRBV12-3 or TRBV12-4, with 9 bases matching TRBD1. V was pared by 6 bases and J by 3 bases, with 6 bases of the junction left unmatched. The CDR3 consists of 14 residues. The CDR3 reads CASSMDRGVYEQYF. The CDR3 nucleotides read TGTGCCAGCAGCATGGACAGGGGAGTCTACGAGCAGTACTTC.

V gene TRBV7-9 combines with J gene TRBJ2-5; no clear D gene. Germline CDR1 SEHNR, CDR2 FQNEAQ (reference sequence). Trimming removed 4 bases at V and 4 bases at J, with 13 bases between. The CDR3 contains 14 residues. The DNA for the CDR3 is TGTGCCAGCAGCTCAAGTATAAGGAGAGAGACCCAGTACTTC. This codes for CASSSSIRRETQYF.

The genes are TRBV4-2 and TRBJ1-5, with 9 positions matching TRBD1. Looked up from germline, CDR1 is LGHNA and CDR2 is YNFKEQ. The CDR3 is 15 residues long. V shed 6 bases, J shed 6 bases, and the junction held 9 bases outside the gene matches. CDR3 sequence: CASRSPGQGPQPQHF. CDR3 DNA: TGTGCCAGCAGGTCTCCGGGACAGGGCCCTCAGCCCCAGCATTTT.

This clonotype was found many times. The chain carries TRBV28 and TRBJ2-1, with TRBD2 as a possible D gene (5 bases). V was pared by 10 bases and J by 5 bases, with 18 bases between. CDR1 and CDR2 (germline): MDHEN, SYDVKM. The CDR3 loop spans 14 amino acids. In nucleotides, the CDR3 is TGTGCCACCACTCGGGGTCAGGCCAACAATGAGCAGTTCTTC. Translation: CATTRGQANNEQFF.

This clonotype was observed many times. The genes are TRBV5-6 and TRBJ1-1, with D perhaps matching TRBD1 (6 bases). Germline V gives CDR1 SGHDT, CDR2 YYEEEE. CDR3 length: 14 amino acids. Trimming left V 3 bases short and J 0 bases short, with 9 bases between. The CDR3 here is CASSWDNLNTEAFF. The DNA of the CDR3 is TGTGCCAGCAGCTGGGACAACCTGAACACTGAAGCTTTCTTT.

The table lists this clonotype with many counts. This chain joins TRBV12-3 or TRBV12-4 and TRBJ1-1; a weak D match, TRBD1 (5 bases). V lost 7 bases and J 0 bases, leaving 12 bases between the germline ends. This CDR3 is built from 14 residues. DNA for the CDR3: TGTGCCAGCACCCTGGGGCACATGAACACTGAAGCTTTCTTT. Its protein is CASTLGHMNTEAFF.

This clonotype was picked up many times. V is TRBV12-3 or TRBV12-4 and J is TRBJ2-5; possibly TRBD1 for D (5 bases). The CDR3 loop spans 13 amino acids. Trimming pared 5 bases from V and 2 bases from J, leaving 9 bases between. CDR3 region: CASSHGQQETQYF. The CDR3 nucleotides are TGTGCCAGCAGTCATGGACAACAAGAGACCCAGTACTTC.